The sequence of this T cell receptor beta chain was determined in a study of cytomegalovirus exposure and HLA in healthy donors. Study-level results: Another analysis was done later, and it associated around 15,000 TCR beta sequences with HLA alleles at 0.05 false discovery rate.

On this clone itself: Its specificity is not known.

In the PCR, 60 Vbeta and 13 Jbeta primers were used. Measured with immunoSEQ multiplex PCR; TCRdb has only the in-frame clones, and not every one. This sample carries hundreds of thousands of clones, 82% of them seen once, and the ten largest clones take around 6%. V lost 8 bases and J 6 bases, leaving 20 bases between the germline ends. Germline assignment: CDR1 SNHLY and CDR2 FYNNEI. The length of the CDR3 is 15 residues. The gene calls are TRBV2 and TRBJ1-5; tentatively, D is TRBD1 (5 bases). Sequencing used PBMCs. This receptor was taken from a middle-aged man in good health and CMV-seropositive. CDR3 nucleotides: TGTGCCAGCCGCTCCTTGGGGGGGGAAGGTCAGCCCCAGCATTTT. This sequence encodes CASRSLGGEGQPQHF.